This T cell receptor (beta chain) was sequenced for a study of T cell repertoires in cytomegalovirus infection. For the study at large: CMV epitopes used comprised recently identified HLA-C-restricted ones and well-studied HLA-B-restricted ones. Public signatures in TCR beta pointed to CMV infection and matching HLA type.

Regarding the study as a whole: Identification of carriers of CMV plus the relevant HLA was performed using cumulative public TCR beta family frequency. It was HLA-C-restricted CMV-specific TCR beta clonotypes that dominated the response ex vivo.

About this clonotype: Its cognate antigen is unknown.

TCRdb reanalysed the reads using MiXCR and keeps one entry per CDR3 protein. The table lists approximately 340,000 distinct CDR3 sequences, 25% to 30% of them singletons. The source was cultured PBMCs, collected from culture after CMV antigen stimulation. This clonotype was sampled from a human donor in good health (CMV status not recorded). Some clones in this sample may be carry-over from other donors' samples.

As DNA, the CDR3 is TGTGCCAGCAGTCCCAGGGGACGGAGCTATGGCTACACCTTC. Encoded protein: CASSPRGRSYGYTF. The rearrangement links TRBV6-6 to TRBJ1-2; tentatively, D is TRBD1 (6 bases). CDR3 length equals 14 residues. Trimming removed 5 bases at V and 4 bases at J, with 14 bases between. Germline CDR1 reads MNHNY; CDR2 reads SVGAGI (reference sequence).